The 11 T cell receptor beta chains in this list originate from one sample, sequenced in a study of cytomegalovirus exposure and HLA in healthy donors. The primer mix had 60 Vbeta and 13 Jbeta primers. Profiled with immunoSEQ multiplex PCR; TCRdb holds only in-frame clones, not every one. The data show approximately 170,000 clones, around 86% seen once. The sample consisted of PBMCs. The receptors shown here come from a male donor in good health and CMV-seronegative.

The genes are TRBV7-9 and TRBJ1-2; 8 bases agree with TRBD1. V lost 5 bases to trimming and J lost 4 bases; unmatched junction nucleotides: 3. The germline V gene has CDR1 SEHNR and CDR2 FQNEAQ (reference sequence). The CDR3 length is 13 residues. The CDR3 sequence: CASSTDRGYGYTF. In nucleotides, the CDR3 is TGTGCCAGCAGCACCGACAGGGGCTATGGCTACACCTTC.

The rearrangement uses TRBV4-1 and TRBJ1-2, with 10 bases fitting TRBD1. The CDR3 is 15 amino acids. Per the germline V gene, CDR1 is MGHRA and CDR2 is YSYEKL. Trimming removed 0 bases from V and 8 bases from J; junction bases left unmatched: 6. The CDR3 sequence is CASSQDLTGGVGYTF. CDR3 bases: TGCGCCAGCAGCCAAGATCTGACAGGGGGCGTAGGCTACACCTTC.

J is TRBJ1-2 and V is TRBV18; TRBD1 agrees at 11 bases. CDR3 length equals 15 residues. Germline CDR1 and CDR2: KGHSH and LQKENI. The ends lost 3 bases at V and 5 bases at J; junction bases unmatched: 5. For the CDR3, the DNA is TGTGCCAGCTCACCTGAAGGACAGGGGGCTTATGGCTACACCTTC. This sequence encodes CASSPEGQGAYGYTF.

CDR3 protein: CASSLGTGGWGEQYF. The DNA for the CDR3 is TGTGCCAGCAGCTTAGGGACAGGGGGCTGGGGGGAGCAGTACTTC. The gene calls are TRBV7-2 and TRBJ2-7; 11 bases fit TRBD1. The CDR3 consists of 15 residues. J gave up 7 bases and V 1 base, and 6 bases lay outside the gene matches. Germline lookup yields CDR1 SGHTA and CDR2 FQGNSA.

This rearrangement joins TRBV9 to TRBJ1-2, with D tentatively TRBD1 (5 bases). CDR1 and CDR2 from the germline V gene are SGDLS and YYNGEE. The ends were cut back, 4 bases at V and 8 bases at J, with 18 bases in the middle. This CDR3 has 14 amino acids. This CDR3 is CASSLGALSGGYTF. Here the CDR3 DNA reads TGTGCCAGCAGCTTAGGGGCCCTTTCTGGGGGCTACACCTTC. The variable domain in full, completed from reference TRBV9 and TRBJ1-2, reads DSGVTQTPKHLITATGQRVTLRCSPRSGDLSVYWYQQSLDQGLQFLIQYYNGEERAKGNILERFSAQQFPDLHSELNLSSLELGDSALYFCASSLGALSGGYTFGSGTRLTVV.

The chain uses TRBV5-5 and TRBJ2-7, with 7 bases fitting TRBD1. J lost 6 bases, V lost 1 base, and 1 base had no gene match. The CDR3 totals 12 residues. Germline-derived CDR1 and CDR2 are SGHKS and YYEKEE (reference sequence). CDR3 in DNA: TGTGCCAGCAGCTTGACAGGGGTCGAGCAGTACTTC. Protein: CASSLTGVEQYF.

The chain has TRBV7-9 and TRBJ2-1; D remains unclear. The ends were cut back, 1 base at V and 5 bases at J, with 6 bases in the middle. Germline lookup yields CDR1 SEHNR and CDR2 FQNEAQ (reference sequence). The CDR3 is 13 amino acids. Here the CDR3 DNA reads TGTGCCAGCAGCTTAGAGTCAGACAATGAGCAGTTCTTC. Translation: CASSLESDNEQFF. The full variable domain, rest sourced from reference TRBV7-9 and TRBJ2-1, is DTGVSQNPRHKITKRGQNVTFRCDPISEHNRLYWYRQTLGQGPEFLTYFQNEAQLEKSRLLSDRFSAERPKGSFSTLEIQRTEQGDSAMYLCASSLESDNEQFFGPGTRLTVL.

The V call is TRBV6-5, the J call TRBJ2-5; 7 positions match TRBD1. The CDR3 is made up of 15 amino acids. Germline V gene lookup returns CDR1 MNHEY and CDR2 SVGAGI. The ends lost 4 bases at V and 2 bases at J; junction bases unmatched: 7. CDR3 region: CASSSTTGPQETQYF. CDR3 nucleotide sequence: TGTGCCAGCAGTTCAACGACAGGGCCACAAGAGACCCAGTACTTC.

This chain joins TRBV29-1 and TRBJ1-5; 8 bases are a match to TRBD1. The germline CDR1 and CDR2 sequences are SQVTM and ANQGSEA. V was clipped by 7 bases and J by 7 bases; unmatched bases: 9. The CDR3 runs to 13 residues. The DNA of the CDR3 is TGCAGCGCCGGACAGGGCCTCGGGCAGCCCCAGCATTTT. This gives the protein CSAGQGLGQPQHF.

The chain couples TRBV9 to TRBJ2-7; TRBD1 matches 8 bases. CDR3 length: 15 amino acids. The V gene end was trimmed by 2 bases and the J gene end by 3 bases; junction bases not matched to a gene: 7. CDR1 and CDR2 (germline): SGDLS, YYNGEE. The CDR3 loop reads CASSVGQGVVYEQYF. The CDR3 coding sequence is TGTGCCAGCAGCGTCGGACAGGGCGTCGTCTACGAGCAGTACTTC.

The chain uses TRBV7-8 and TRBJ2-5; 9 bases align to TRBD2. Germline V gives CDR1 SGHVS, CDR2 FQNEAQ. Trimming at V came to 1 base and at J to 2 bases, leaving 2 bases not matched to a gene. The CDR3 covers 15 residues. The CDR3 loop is CASSLGLAEQETQYF. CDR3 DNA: TGTGCCAGCAGCTTAGGACTAGCGGAGCAAGAGACCCAGTACTTC.